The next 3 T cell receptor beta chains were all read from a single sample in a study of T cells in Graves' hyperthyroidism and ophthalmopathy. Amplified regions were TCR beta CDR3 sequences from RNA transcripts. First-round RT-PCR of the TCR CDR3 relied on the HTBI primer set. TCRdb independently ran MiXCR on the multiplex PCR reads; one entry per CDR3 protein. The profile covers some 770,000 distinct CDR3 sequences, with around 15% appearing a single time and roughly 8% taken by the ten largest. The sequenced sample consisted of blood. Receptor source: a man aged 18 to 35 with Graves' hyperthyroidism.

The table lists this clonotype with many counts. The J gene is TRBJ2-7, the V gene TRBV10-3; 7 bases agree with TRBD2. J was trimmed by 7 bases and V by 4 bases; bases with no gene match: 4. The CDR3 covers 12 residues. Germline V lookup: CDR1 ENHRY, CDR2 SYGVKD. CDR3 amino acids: CAISGTREEQYF. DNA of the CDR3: TGTGCCATCAGTGGGACTAGAGAAGAGCAGTACTTC.

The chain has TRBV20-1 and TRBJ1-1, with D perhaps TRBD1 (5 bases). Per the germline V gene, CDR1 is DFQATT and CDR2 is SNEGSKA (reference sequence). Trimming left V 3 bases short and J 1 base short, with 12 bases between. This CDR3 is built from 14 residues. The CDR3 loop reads CSASGPGGNTEAFF. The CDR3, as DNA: TGCAGTGCTAGCGGGCCCGGGGGGAACACTGAAGCTTTCTTT.

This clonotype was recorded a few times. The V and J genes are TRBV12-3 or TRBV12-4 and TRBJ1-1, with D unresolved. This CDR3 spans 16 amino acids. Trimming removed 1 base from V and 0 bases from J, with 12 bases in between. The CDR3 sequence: CASSLEGRLMNTEAFF. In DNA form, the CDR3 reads TGTGCCAGCAGTTTAGAGGGCAGACTAATGAACACTGAAGCTTTCTTT.